Following are 22 T cell receptor beta chains from one sample sequenced in a study of blood T cell repertoires in COVID-19 (dated by TCRdb to between 2020 and 2021). To prepare the library, the immunoSEQ multiplex PCR assay was applied. TCRdb mirrors the immuneACCESS table, restricted to in-frame sequences. Some clones are absent from its copies; in checked studies, under half trace to an unresolved V gene, and the reason for the others is unknown. The table for this sample lists roughly 390,000 clones; around 87% of them were counted only once. Roughly a tenth of the sample is held by the ten biggest clonotypes. The sample was peripheral blood. The receptors derive from a woman in her twenties or thirties with COVID-19, enrolled during active disease.

A single count supports this clone. The chain has TRBV5-1 and TRBJ2-7; tentatively, D is TRBD1 (5 bases). The CDR3 runs 13 residues. CDR1 and CDR2 (germline): SGHRS, YFSETQ. With 5 bases removed from V and 0 bases from J, the gap between germline ends came to 9 bases. As DNA, the CDR3 is TGCGCCAGCAGGGGGCCCAGCTCCTACGAGCAGTACTTC. Protein sequence: CASRGPSSYEQYF.

The CDR3 region is CASSQDRGAVSSPLHF. For the CDR3, the DNA is TGTGCCAGCAGCCAAGATCGGGGGGCCGTGAGTTCACCCCTCCACTTT. The V gene is TRBV3-1 (or the pseudogene TRBV3-2), the J gene TRBJ1-6; D is possibly TRBD1 (6 bases). The germline gives CDR1 LGHDT, CDR2 YNNKEL (reference sequence). The CDR3 runs 16 residues. V was trimmed by 0 bases and J by 9 bases, leaving 15 bases between them.

In its sample, this clone was seen once. The chain recombines TRBV28 with TRBJ1-5; 10 bases fit TRBD1. The CDR3 is made up of 16 amino acids. Trimming at V came to 5 bases and at J to 7 bases, leaving 11 bases not matched to a gene. Germline assignment: CDR1 MDHEN and CDR2 SYDVKM. CDR3 coding DNA: TGTGCCAGCAGTCGACGGGACAGGGGATTGTCGCAGCCCCAGCATTTT. The encoded protein is CASSRRDRGLSQPQHF. Full variable domain (remainder filled in from reference TRBV28 and TRBJ1-5): DVKVTQSSRYLVKRTGEKVFLECVQDMDHENMFWYRQDPGLGLRLIYFSYDVKMKEKGDIPEGYSVSREKKERFSLILESASTNQTSMYLCASSRRDRGLSQPQHFGDGTRLSIL.

The V gene is TRBV19, the J gene TRBJ2-7; tentative D call: TRBD1 (8 bases). Trimming shortened V by 5 bases and J by 5 bases, and 28 bases separated the two germline ends. Germline V gene sequence: CDR1 LNHDA, CDR2 SQIVND (reference sequence). The CDR3 consists of 18 residues. The CDR3 here is CASSSWTGIGGSMNEQYF. The CDR3 DNA follows: TGTGCCAGTAGTTCCTGGACAGGGATTGGCGGGAGTATGAACGAGCAGTACTTC.

The chain uses TRBV28 and TRBJ2-3; weak D call: TRBD1 (5 bases). The germline gives CDR1 MDHEN, CDR2 SYDVKM. The CDR3 totals 14 residues. The V end was cut by 5 bases, the J end by 3 bases, with 12 bases between. The CDR3, as DNA: TGTGCCAGCAGTGATGGGGCCGTGACAGATACGCAGTATTTT. Encoded protein: CASSDGAVTDTQYF.

V is TRBV5-1 and J is TRBJ2-1; TRBD1 aligns across 9 bases. CDR1 is SGHRS, CDR2 YFSETQ, per germline. The ends lost 6 bases at V and 2 bases at J; junction bases unmatched: 21. CDR3 length equals 20 residues. For the CDR3, the DNA is TGCGCCAGCATGGGACAGGGTTTGGCGGGGGAGCGTCCCCCCTACAATGAGCAGTTCTTC. Protein: CASMGQGLAGERPPYNEQFF.

About this clone: At the DNA level, this CDR3 is encoded by other sequences in the same sample as well. The chain uses TRBV27 and TRBJ1-6; D unresolved. The CDR3 runs 16 residues. Germline CDR1 is MNHEY and CDR2 is SMNVEV (reference sequence). With 0 bases removed from V and 0 bases from J, the gap between germline ends came to 6 bases. The CDR3 DNA reads TGTGCCAGCAGTTTATCCCGGGGCTCCTATAATTCACCCCTCCACTTT. Translation gives CASSLSRGSYNSPLHF.

The rearrangement links TRBV28 to TRBJ2-1, with D possibly TRBD2 on 5 matching bases. The CDR3 loop spans 15 amino acids. The germline V gene encodes CDR1 MDHEN and CDR2 SYDVKM. V gave up 1 base and J gave up 1 base, with 8 bases separating them. The CDR3 coding sequence is TGTGCCAGCAGTTTATCCGGGATGTCCTACAATGAGCAGTTCTTC. Protein sequence: CASSLSGMSYNEQFF. Filled out from reference TRBV28 and TRBJ2-1, the complete variable domain reads DVKVTQSSRYLVKRTGEKVFLECVQDMDHENMFWYRQDPGLGLRLIYFSYDVKMKEKGDIPEGYSVSREKKERFSLILESASTNQTSMYLCASSLSGMSYNEQFFGPGTRLTVL.

The count of this clone is one. This chain links TRBV6-4 with TRBJ2-5, with 14 bases matching TRBD2. The V segment lost 4 bases and the J segment 7 bases; nucleotides outside the gene matches: 11. Looked up from germline, CDR1 is MRHNA and CDR2 is SNTAGT. The CDR3 extends over 17 amino acids. The CDR3 DNA reads as TGTGCCAGCAGTGTCCAAGTGACTAGCGGGAGGGCTGGGACCCAGTACTTC. As protein: CASSVQVTSGRAGTQYF.

V is TRBV2 and J is TRBJ1-5, with 7 bases matching TRBD1. The CDR3 consists of 15 residues. The ends lost 4 bases at V and 1 base at J; junction bases unmatched: 4. Germline V gene data show CDR1 as SNHLY and CDR2 as FYNNEI. The CDR3 protein is CASSGLTGSNQPQHF. The CDR3 DNA sequence: TGTGCCAGCAGTGGCCTGACAGGGAGCAATCAGCCCCAGCATTTT.

The chain employs TRBV29-1 and TRBJ1-1, with TRBD1 matching 8 bases. The germline CDR1 and CDR2 sequences are SQVTM and ANQGSEA. V gave up 1 base and J gave up 5 bases; unmatched junction bases: 9. The CDR3 extends over 15 amino acids. The CDR3 spells CSVEASGQGRTEAFF. The CDR3 DNA reads as TGCAGCGTTGAAGCCAGTGGACAGGGACGGACTGAAGCTTTCTTT.

The V gene is TRBV6-4, the J gene TRBJ2-3, with 11 bases matching TRBD2. V was clipped by 3 bases and J by 4 bases; unmatched bases: 6. Germline values: CDR1 MRHNA, CDR2 SNTAGT. This CDR3 has 16 residues. CDR3 DNA: TGTGCCAGCAGTGAGACTTTAGCGGGAGGGGCAGATACGCAGTATTTT. Translated: CASSETLAGGADTQYF.

This clone was observed a single time. The rearrangement uses TRBV7-3 and TRBJ2-5; 7 nucleotides agree with TRBD1. There are 15 residues in the CDR3. CDR1 is SGHTA, CDR2 FQGTGA, per germline. The V gene end was trimmed by 5 bases and the J gene end by 3 bases; junction bases not matched to a gene: 9. CDR3 sequence: CASSLLGTAKETQYF. CDR3 DNA: TGTGCCAGCAGCCTCCTCGGGACAGCTAAAGAGACCCAGTACTTC.

The CDR3 protein is CASSLESGRAETQYF. The CDR3 DNA sequence: TGTGCCAGCAGCTTAGAAAGCGGGAGGGCGGAGACCCAGTACTTC. The rearrangement uses TRBV7-6 and TRBJ2-5; 10 bases agree with TRBD2. CDR1 is SGHVS and CDR2 is FNYEAQ in the germline V gene. V gave up 1 base and J gave up 5 bases; unmatched junction bases: 4. This CDR3 region has 15 residues.

This clone occurred once. The genes are TRBV18 and TRBJ1-1; possibly TRBD1 for D (6 bases). CDR3 length: 17 residues. CDR1 and CDR2 (germline): KGHSH, LQKENI. Trimming shortened V by 3 bases and J by 4 bases, and 21 bases separated the two germline ends. The CDR3 protein is CASSPPGHVVRLTEAFF. The CDR3 DNA reads as TGTGCCAGCTCACCTCCGGGACACGTAGTGAGACTCACTGAAGCTTTCTTT.

This clone came up a few times. The chain links TRBV28 to TRBJ1-2; D may be TRBD1 (5 bases). The ends were cut back, 8 bases at V and 7 bases at J, with 14 bases in the middle. Germline V lookup: CDR1 MDHEN, CDR2 SYDVKM. This CDR3 comprises 12 residues. The CDR3 loop reads CASGLGGAGYTF. DNA for the CDR3: TGTGCCAGCGGACTAGGAGGGGCTGGCTACACCTTC.

In its sample, this clone was seen once. V and J are TRBV9 and TRBJ2-1; the match to TRBD2 covers 9 bases. V lost 2 bases and J lost 7; bases outside the gene matches: 4. Germline CDR1 is SGDLS and CDR2 is YYNGEE. The CDR3 sequence is 14 residues long. CDR3 amino acids: CASSVSGSGNEQFF. DNA of the CDR3: TGTGCCAGCAGCGTTAGCGGGAGTGGGAATGAGCAGTTCTTC.

This CDR3 reads CASSFGTGVHYTEAFF. The CDR3 region has the DNA TGTGCCAGCAGCTTCGGGACAGGGGTCCATTACACTGAAGCTTTCTTT. The chain links TRBV5-6 to TRBJ1-1, with TRBD1 matching over 10 bases. Trimming removed 2 bases from V and 3 bases from J; junction bases left unmatched: 7. CDR1 and CDR2 (germline): SGHDT, YYEEEE. This CDR3 is built from 16 residues.

This chain joins TRBV4-1 and TRBJ1-5; 9 bases are shared with TRBD1. CDR1 and CDR2 from the germline V gene are MGHRA and YSYEKL. Trimming cost V 5 bases and J 2 bases; bases outside gene matches: 7. The CDR3 totals 16 residues. The CDR3, as DNA: TGCGCCAGCAGCACGGGACAGGGCAGCGGCAATCAGCCCCAGCATTTT. It yields the protein CASSTGQGSGNQPQHF.

The table lists this clone with a few counts. The CDR3 here is CATSEASGGRQFF. Here the CDR3 DNA reads TGTGCCACCAGTGAGGCTAGCGGCGGGAGGCAGTTCTTC. V gene TRBV24-1 combines with J gene TRBJ2-1; 7 nucleotides agree with TRBD2. Trimming took 4 bases from V and 12 from J; bases not matched to a gene: 8. The CDR3 runs 13 residues. Germline assignment: CDR1 KGHDR and CDR2 SFDVKD.

The chain is built from TRBV4-1 and TRBJ2-7, with D perhaps TRBD1 (5 bases). CDR3 length: 14 residues. Trimming left V 0 bases short and J 6 bases short, with 12 bases between. Germline loops: CDR1 MGHRA, CDR2 YSYEKL. DNA for the CDR3: TGCGCCAGCAGCCAAGATAGGGGCGCGGTCGAGCAGTACTTC. Translation gives CASSQDRGAVEQYF.

V gene TRBV3-1 (or the pseudogene TRBV3-2) combines with J gene TRBJ1-2; 8 bases map to TRBD1. Trimming at V came to 4 bases and at J to 6 bases, leaving 13 bases not matched to a gene. Germline CDR1 reads LGHDT; CDR2 reads YNNKEL (reference sequence). CDR3 size: 16 residues. CDR3 in DNA: TGTGCCAGCAGCCGAGTTGGGCAGGGGGCCCCCAATGGCTACACCTTC. Protein product: CASSRVGQGAPNGYTF.